A selection of T cell receptor beta chains follows, all from one sample in a study of identical twins. TCRdb called the 5' RACE reads again in MiXCR, with one record for every CDR3 protein. The data show 450,000 or so distinct CDR3 sequences, 11% to 15% seen once. These data also formed part of another study, on yellow fever vaccine responses in identical twins.

Sequenced: CD4+ T cells sorted from blood. The receptors were sampled from a woman aged 18 to 35 in good health. Each CDR3 is given with its conserved first and last residue. The D gene is left open where the match is weak. Size values are once, few and many counts, or a class for expanded clones, and some rows have none.

j_call clone_size d_call v_call cdr3_nt cdr3_aa
TRBJ1-2 NA TRBD1 TRBV6-2/TRBV6-3 TGTGCCAGCAGTTACAAAGAGGGGGCAGGCTACACCTTC CASSYKEGAGYTF
TRBJ1-2 NA TRBD1 TRBV27 TGTGCCAGCAGTACCCGACAGGGAAACTATGGCTACACCTTC CASSTRQGNYGYTF
TRBJ2-5 NA TRBD1 TRBV7-8 TGTGCCAGCAGTTGGGACCGGGACAGACAAGAGACCCAGTACTTC CASSWDRDRQETQYF
TRBJ2-1 many NA TRBV21-1 TGTGCCAGCAGCCGTACCGGGACTAGCGGGGGTACGAACAATGTCGGTGAGCAGTTCTTC CASSRTGTSGGTNNVGEQFF
TRBJ2-1 few NA TRBV7-9 TGTGCCAGCAGCCCTCGTACCGATTTATTATACAATGAGCAGTTCTTC CASSPRTDLLYNEQFF
TRBJ2-5 NA TRBD2 TRBV4-3 TGCGCCAGCAGCCAAGACGGAGAAGCGGGAGAGACCAAGTACTTC CASSQDGEAGETKYF
TRBJ2-2 NA TRBD2 TRBV7-3 TGTGCCAGCAGCCGAGCGGGGGCGAACACCGGGGAGCTGTTTTTT CASSRAGANTGELFF
TRBJ1-1 many NA TRBV6-1 TGTGCCAGCAGCGACAGGCCAAACACTGAAGCTTTCTTT CASSDRPNTEAFF
TRBJ2-1 NA NA TRBV7-9 TGTGCCAGCAGCTCCCAAATCCAGACAGAATACAATGAGCAGTTCTTC CASSSQIQTEYNEQFF
TRBJ2-4 NA NA TRBV30 TGTGCCTGGATTCAGCCCACCAAAAACATTCAGTACTTC CAWIQPTKNIQYF
TRBJ2-1 NA NA TRBV11-2 TGTGCCAGCAGCTCACTAGGACTATCCGAGCCGGAGCAGTTCTTC CASSSLGLSEPEQFF
TRBJ2-7 few TRBD2 TRBV10-2 TGCGCCAGCAGTGACCCCGGGGTAGCGGGACACTCCTACGAGCAGTACTTC CASSDPGVAGHSYEQYF
TRBJ2-3 NA TRBD2 TRBV4-1 TGCGCCAGCAGCCAAGCACTAGCGGGGAGTCCAGATACGCAGTATTTT CASSQALAGSPDTQYF
TRBJ2-7 NA NA TRBV12-3/TRBV12-4 TGTGCCAGCACCTTAAGAGAATCACTCTACGAGCAGTACTTC CASTLRESLYEQYF
TRBJ2-1 NA NA TRBV6-2/TRBV6-3 TGTGCCAGCAGTTACGCGGGACTCGGCAATGAGCAGTTCTTC CASSYAGLGNEQFF
TRBJ2-2 NA NA TRBV10-3 TGTGCCATCAGTGAGATCGAATTCACCGGGGAGCTGTTTTTT CAISEIEFTGELFF
TRBJ2-2 NA TRBD1 TRBV5-1 TGCGCCAGCAGCTTGGGGGACAGGGTCTCCACCGGGGAGCTGTTTTTT CASSLGDRVSTGELFF
TRBJ2-1 once TRBD2 TRBV19 TGTGCCAGTAGTATAGTTAATAGCGGGAGGCCTATTTCCTACAATGAGCAGTTCTTC CASSIVNSGRPISYNEQFF
TRBJ1-2 NA TRBD1 TRBV28 TGTGCCAGCAGGAATCAGGGGGCGGGAAACTATGGCTACACCTTC CASRNQGAGNYGYTF
TRBJ2-5 NA NA TRBV12-3/TRBV12-4 TGTGCCAGCAGTGAAGTCGGAGACGGGCAAGAGACCCAGTACTTC CASSEVGDGQETQYF
TRBJ2-7 few TRBD2 TRBV3-1 TGTGCCAGCAGCCCCCAGCGGGGCTACGAGCAGTACTTC CASSPQRGYEQYF
TRBJ2-1 NA NA TRBV28 TGTGCCAGCAGTTTATGGGGGGGTCTCGGCAATGAGCAGTTCTTC CASSLWGGLGNEQFF
TRBJ2-1 many NA TRBV29-1 TGCAGCGTAAAACGAGGAAGTATGGATGAGCAGTTCTTC CSVKRGSMDEQFF
TRBJ2-3 NA TRBD2 TRBV13 TGTGCCAGCAGCTCCCTCGCGGGAGGTGTAAGTAACACAGATACGCAGTATTTT CASSSLAGGVSNTDTQYF
TRBJ1-2 few NA TRBV2 TGTGCCAGCAGTGAAGCGATAGGGGGGTATGGCTACACCTTC CASSEAIGGYGYTF
TRBJ2-2 NA NA TRBV7-6 TGTGCCAGCAGCCTCGGTCAGAGGCTTGGCGGGGAGCTGTTTTTT CASSLGQRLGGELFF
TRBJ2-5 NA NA TRBV6-5 TGTGCCAGCAGTTACTCAACCACCAGTGAGACCCAGTACTTC CASSYSTTSETQYF
TRBJ1-4 many NA TRBV5-1 TGCGCCAGCAGCCTCCGGGACCCTAATGAAAAACTGTTTTTT CASSLRDPNEKLFF
TRBJ2-7 NA NA TRBV2 TGTGCCAGCAGTGACGAGGGCTACGAGCAGTACTTC CASSDEGYEQYF
TRBJ1-6 few NA TRBV3-1 TGTGCCAGCAGCCAAGTACAGGGACCTTCACCCCTCCACTTT CASSQVQGPSPLHF
TRBJ1-4 few TRBD1 TRBV9 TGTGCCAGCAGCGCCTACAGGGGGCGGACTAATGAAAAACTGTTTTTT CASSAYRGRTNEKLFF
TRBJ2-1 NA TRBD2 TRBV4-1 TGCGCCAGCAGCCAAGATCTCCCAGCGGGGTGGATTGGGCCCTACAATGAGCAGTTCTTC CASSQDLPAGWIGPYNEQFF
TRBJ2-7 NA TRBD2 TRBV28 TGTGCCAGCAGTTTACCTGGCGGGAGGGTTCGCGAGCAGTACTTC CASSLPGGRVREQYF
TRBJ2-2 NA NA TRBV30 TGTGCCTGGACCGGAGTAGGCGGTGGGAACACCGGGGAGCTGTTTTTT CAWTGVGGGNTGELFF
TRBJ2-3 few TRBD2 TRBV7-8 TGTGCCAGCAGCCAAAGTAGAGCGGGAGGGCCGAGGACAGATACGCAGTATTTT CASSQSRAGGPRTDTQYF
TRBJ2-2 few TRBD2 TRBV20-1 TGCAGTGCTCTTGGGACTAGCGGGGGGGCAACCGGGGAGCTGTTTTTT CSALGTSGGATGELFF
TRBJ2-5 NA TRBD2 TRBV10-3 TGTGCCATCAGTGAGAGTTTAGCGGGAGGGCTCGAGACCCAGTACTTC CAISESLAGGLETQYF
TRBJ2-7 NA NA TRBV5-5 TGTGCCAGCAGCTCCCCAGGGAGCGGGCCTTACTACGAGCAGTACTTC CASSSPGSGPYYEQYF
TRBJ1-6 many NA TRBV5-6 TGTGCCAGCAGCTCCGTGAACTCCTATAATTCACCCCTCCACTTT CASSSVNSYNSPLHF
TRBJ2-3 few NA TRBV7-2 TGTGCCAGCAGCTTATACGGGGTTCGAGATACGCAGTATTTT CASSLYGVRDTQYF
TRBJ1-1 NA NA TRBV6-1 TGTGCCAGCAAGCGACAGGATGGATGGACTGAAGCTTTCTTT CASKRQDGWTEAFF
TRBJ2-1 NA TRBD2 TRBV20-1 TGCAGTGCTAGGGTGAGCGGGAGGGTACACAATGAGCAGTTCTTC CSARVSGRVHNEQFF
TRBJ2-7 few NA TRBV18 TGTGCCAGCTCACCACTACAGGGATACGAGCAGTACTTC CASSPLQGYEQYF
TRBJ2-6 few NA TRBV3-1 TGTGCCAGCAGCCAAGGACAGACCCACTCTGGGGCCAACGTCCTGACTTTC CASSQGQTHSGANVLTF
TRBJ2-5 few NA TRBV10-3 TGTGCCATCAGTGAGTCAGGGGGAACAGACGAGGAGACCCAGTACTTC CAISESGGTDEETQYF
TRBJ1-5 few NA TRBV12-3/TRBV12-4 TGTGCCAGCAGTTTATGGGCAGGGAGGGGCAATCAGCCCCAGCATTTT CASSLWAGRGNQPQHF
TRBJ2-1 NA TRBD1 TRBV20-1 TGCAGTGCTGAGACCGGGACAGGGGGCGGGTCCAATGAGCAGTTCTTC CSAETGTGGGSNEQFF
TRBJ2-3 few TRBD2 TRBV4-2 TGTGCCAGCAGCCAAGATTCACTAGCGGGAGGGCCCCTTAGCACAGATACGCAGTATTTT CASSQDSLAGGPLSTDTQYF
TRBJ2-1 few TRBD2 TRBV12-3/TRBV12-4 TGTGCAGTCACTAGCGGGCCTCGAAGTGAGCAGTTCTTC CAVTSGPRSEQFF
TRBJ2-4 few TRBD2 TRBV27 TGTGCCAGCAGTTCCACGGGACTAGCGTGGATTCAGTACTTC CASSSTGLAWIQYF
TRBJ2-2 few NA TRBV27 TGTGCCAGCAGTTACGGCGGAAAGGGGACCGGGGAGCTGTTTTTT CASSYGGKGTGELFF
TRBJ1-2 NA TRBD1 TRBV29-1 TGCAGCGTTAAAACAGGGGACTATGGCTACACCTTC CSVKTGDYGYTF
TRBJ2-1 few TRBD1 TRBV15 TGTGCCACCAGCAGGCCGGGACAGGGGGCGTATGAGCAGTTCTTC CATSRPGQGAYEQFF
TRBJ2-7 many NA TRBV29-1 TGCAGCGTTGAAGATGCGGCCAGTTCCTACGAGCAGTACTTC CSVEDAASSYEQYF